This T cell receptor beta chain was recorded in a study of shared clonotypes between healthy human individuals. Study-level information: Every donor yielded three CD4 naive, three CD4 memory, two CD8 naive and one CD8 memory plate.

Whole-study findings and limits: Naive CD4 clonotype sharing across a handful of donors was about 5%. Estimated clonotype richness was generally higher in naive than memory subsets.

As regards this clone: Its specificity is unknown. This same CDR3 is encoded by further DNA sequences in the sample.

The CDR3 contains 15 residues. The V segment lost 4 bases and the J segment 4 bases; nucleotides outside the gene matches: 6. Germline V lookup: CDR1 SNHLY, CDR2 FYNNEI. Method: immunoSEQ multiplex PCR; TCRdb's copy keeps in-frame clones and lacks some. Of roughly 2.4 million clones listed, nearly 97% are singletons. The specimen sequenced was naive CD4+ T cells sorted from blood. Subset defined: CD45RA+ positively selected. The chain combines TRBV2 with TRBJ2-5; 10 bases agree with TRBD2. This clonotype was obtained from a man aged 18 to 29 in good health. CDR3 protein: CASSVSGGARETQYF. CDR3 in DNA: TGTGCCAGCAGTGTAAGCGGGGGGGCCCGAGAGACCCAGTACTTC.